The rows below give T cell receptor beta chains drawn from one sample of a study of blood T cell repertoires in COVID-19. Clones were sequenced by immunoSEQ multiplex PCR, and TCRdb holds only the in-frame ones, with some missing. Of about 56,000 clones in the sample, approximately 92% are singletons; the top ten hold approximately 45%. The sample consisted of peripheral blood. The receptors originated from a woman aged 55-69 years with COVID-19, enrolled during active disease. CDR3s leave out the opening cysteine and the closing phenylalanine or tryptophan. Clone size appears in some rows only: once, few, many, or a class for an expanded clone.

v_gene | abundance | CDR3aa
TRBV19 | . | ASSIGRVGAEAF
TRBV29-1 | . | SVKRLWDRGADTQY
TRBV5-1 | . | ASSSGQTLEQY
TRBV7-9 | . | ASSLPTGLVKHGYT
TRBV27 | . | ASSLRWSTSGNQPQH
TRBV3-1/TRBV3-2 | . | ASRTHSSYNEQF
TRBV6-5 | . | ASRGGGSGNTIY
TRBV9 | . | ASSGEGVYSYEQY
TRBV5-6 | . | ASSPPSGVSYEQY
TRBV7-2 | . | ASRGGGAKQY
TRBV27 | once | ASSYRGEGNQPQH
TRBV7-2 | . | ASSFDSSGNTIY
TRBV10-3 | . | AITTSRGGPVSEAF
TRBV4-2 | . | ASSPQRNSGNTIY
TRBV19 | . | ATRTGSSNQPQH
TRBV11-2 | . | ASSLGWGRASGANVLT
TRBV30 | . | AWSVLGSSPLH
TRBV19 | . | ASTKGFPPRNIQY
TRBV18 | . | ASSLADVDTQY
TRBV6-5 | . | ASSYSELAETQY
TRBV2 | . | ASSWGGEETQY
TRBV5-1 | . | ASRRTGGADGGELF
TRBV14 | . | ASSPRGQGTGTLIPQY
TRBV7-2 | . | ASSLGVGLAGANEQF
TRBV6-2/TRBV6-3 | . | ASSPQENTEAF
TRBV6-2/TRBV6-3 | . | ASSYGGGRGYT
TRBV6-2/TRBV6-3 | . | ASSARGQGNTEAF
TRBV7-2 | . | ASSLGQGVYEQY
TRBV4-3 | . | ASSQDGGGAGGTDTQY